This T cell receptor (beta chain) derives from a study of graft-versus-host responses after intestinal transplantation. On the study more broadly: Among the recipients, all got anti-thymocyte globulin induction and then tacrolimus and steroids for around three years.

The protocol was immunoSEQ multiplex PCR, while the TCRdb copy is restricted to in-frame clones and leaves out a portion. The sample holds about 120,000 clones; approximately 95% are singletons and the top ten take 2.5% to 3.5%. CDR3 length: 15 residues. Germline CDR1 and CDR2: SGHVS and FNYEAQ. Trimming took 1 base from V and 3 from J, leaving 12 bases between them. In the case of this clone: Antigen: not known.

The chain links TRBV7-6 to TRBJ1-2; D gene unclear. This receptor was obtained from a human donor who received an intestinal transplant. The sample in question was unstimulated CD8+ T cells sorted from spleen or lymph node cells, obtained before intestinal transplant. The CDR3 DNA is TGTGCCAGCAGCTTAGGCAACGACGGGGACTATGGCTACACCTTC. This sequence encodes CASSLGNDGDYGYTF.